This record concerns one T cell receptor (beta chain) sequence. The antigen is unknown. The source of the sample is a study of cytomegalovirus exposure and HLA in healthy donors. Overall study results and limits: When presence/absence was analysed, sequencing depth was taken to be roughly uniform across donors. The authors listed some 160 TCR beta chains as cytomegalovirus-associated.

The CDR3 loop spans 13 amino acids. Looked up from germline, CDR1 is MRHNA and CDR2 is SNTAGT. Deletions cut 6 bases from V and 5 bases from J, with 11 bases between. In the PCR, 60 Vbeta and 13 Jbeta primers were used. Sequencing used immunoSEQ multiplex PCR; TCRdb keeps in-frame clones, though not all of them. This sample has fewer than 150,000 clones, with around 73% found just once. Sequencing used PBMCs. This TCR came from a woman aged 40 to 49 in good health and CMV-seropositive. V usage is TRBV6-4 and J usage is TRBJ1-5, with a possible D match to TRBD1 (6 bases). CDR3 coding DNA: TGTGCCAGCAGCAAGGACAGAGATCAGCCCCAGCATTTT. It translates to CASSKDRDQPQHF.